The 27 T cell receptor beta chains presented below share a single source sample, sequenced in a study of multiple sclerosis patients with progressive multifocal leukoencephalopathy (dated by TCRdb to the late 2010s). This specimen's time point label, per the study, means: time of PML onset. This sample's treatment or condition label indicates: on natalizumab therapy at sampling. Libraries came from the immunoSEQ multiplex PCR assay. What TCRdb holds here is the immuneACCESS table cut down to in-frame rearrangements. Part of the clones is not present; checked against another copy, under half of the missing clones reflect an unresolved V gene, and the others are unexplained. The sample has some 28,000 clones on record, approximately 85% of them singletons. Roughly 12% of the sample is taken by the ten largest. Sequences were derived from PBMCs, sampled from a patient treated with natalizumab. These receptors originate from a woman aged 25 to 45 with progressive multifocal leukoencephalopathy.

The chain links TRBV12-5 to TRBJ2-1, with TRBD2 as a possible D gene (6 bases). CDR1 is LGHNT and CDR2 is FRNRAP in the germline V gene. Between the trimmed V and J ends, which lost 6 bases and 3 bases, there was a span of 9 bases. This CDR3 region has 13 residues. The CDR3 sequence is CASGGSNYNEQFF. The CDR3 DNA is TGTGCTAGTGGCGGGAGTAACTACAATGAGCAGTTCTTC.

The chain links TRBV5-5 to TRBJ2-7; 10 positions agree with TRBD1. With 4 bases clipped from V and 2 bases from J, the junction kept 6 bases outside the gene matches. Germline V gives CDR1 SGHKS, CDR2 YYEKEE (reference sequence). CDR3 length: 15 amino acids. CDR3 DNA: TGTGCCAGCAGCAAACAGGGACAGGGGACCTACGAGCAGTACTTC. Translation gives CASSKQGQGTYEQYF.

The rearrangement links TRBV19 to TRBJ1-5; maybe TRBD1 (6 bases). In germline, CDR1 is LNHDA, CDR2 SQIVND (reference sequence). V gave up 1 base and J gave up 6 bases, with 10 bases separating them. The CDR3 consists of 14 residues. The CDR3 sequence is CASSIGVQGQPQHF. CDR3 bases: TGTGCCAGTAGTATAGGCGTACAGGGTCAGCCCCAGCATTTT.

This chain connects TRBV10-2 to TRBJ2-5; possibly TRBD1 for D (5 bases). Judging by the DNA end, TRBJ2-7 fits better; the J call may be wrong. CDR3 length: 15 residues. From germline, CDR1 is WSHSY and CDR2 SAAADI. The CDR3 sequence: CASSESIVTVYEQYF. The DNA of the CDR3 is TGCGCCAGCAGTGAGTCGATAGTGACAGTCTACGAGCAGTACTTC.

This chain links TRBV7-2 with TRBJ1-1; D not resolved. The V end was cut by 1 base, the J end by 7 bases, with 16 bases between. This CDR3 region has 15 residues. Germline V CDR1 and CDR2: SGHTA, FQGNSA. This CDR3 is CASSLEIGTYYEAFF. For the CDR3, the DNA is TGTGCCAGCAGCTTAGAGATAGGAACTTACTATGAAGCTTTCTTT.

V usage is TRBV4-2 and J usage is TRBJ1-2; 10 bases are shared with TRBD1. The germline CDR1 and CDR2 sequences are LGHNA and YNFKEQ. CDR3 length: 16 amino acids. Trimming removed 0 bases from V and 7 bases from J; junction bases left unmatched: 8. The CDR3 loop is CASSQDRGQGKGGYTF. For the CDR3, the DNA is TGTGCCAGCAGCCAAGATCGGGGACAGGGGAAAGGTGGCTACACCTTC.

The rearrangement links TRBV19 to TRBJ1-1, with D hard to call. Germline CDR1 reads LNHDA; CDR2 reads SQIVND (reference sequence). The CDR3 has 14 amino acids. Trimming stripped 1 base from V and 3 bases from J, with 9 bases between. The CDR3 loop reads CASSIGIWDTEAFF. As DNA, the CDR3 is TGTGCCAGTAGTATAGGCATTTGGGACACTGAAGCTTTCTTT.

The chain has TRBV9 and TRBJ1-2, with 7 bases lining up with TRBD1. V gave up 3 bases and J gave up 8 bases; unmatched junction bases: 13. This CDR3 is built from 15 residues. Per germline, CDR1 SGDLS and CDR2 YYNGEE. In nucleotides, the CDR3 is TGTGCCAGCAGCGCCAGATCAACAGGGGAAGGAGGCTACACCTTC. It encodes CASSARSTGEGGYTF.

CDR3 nucleotides: TGTGCCAGCAGTTTGGGAGCCCTCTTGTGCAATCAGCCCCAGCATTTT. Residues: CASSLGALLCNQPQHF. The chain couples TRBV7-3 to TRBJ1-5; D not certain. The CDR3 spans 16 residues. Per the germline V gene, CDR1 is SGHTA and CDR2 is FQGTGA. Between the trimmed V and J ends, which lost 6 bases and 2 bases, there was a span of 17 bases.

This chain uses TRBV7-9 with TRBJ2-7; 14 bases agree with TRBD2. The CDR3 length is 17 residues. CDR1 and CDR2 from the germline V gene are SEHNR and FQNEAQ (reference sequence). The V segment lost 6 bases and the J segment 2 bases; nucleotides outside the gene matches: 9. The CDR3 DNA reads TGTGCCAGCAGTTCCTCCCGGACTAGCGGGGGGACCTACGAGCAGTACTTC. It specifies CASSSSRTSGGTYEQYF.

This clone was seen a single time. This chain connects TRBV21-1 to TRBJ2-1; the D call in the table, TRBD2, was not verified against the DNA. TRBV21-1 is labeled a pseudogene. The CDR3 runs 16 residues. The CDR3 is CASSKARTSGYNEQFF. DNA of the CDR3: TGTGCCAGCAGCAAAGCGAGGACTAGCGGATACAATGAGCAGTTCTTC.

The CDR3 coding sequence is TGTGCCAGCAGTTTAGACAGGGGGTCCGAGCAGTACTTC. Its protein is CASSLDRGSEQYF. The rearrangement joins TRBV27 to TRBJ2-7, with 9 bases that match TRBD1. With V trimmed by 2 bases and J by 6 bases, 2 bases remained unmatched. The CDR3 sequence is 13 residues long. The germline gives CDR1 MNHEY, CDR2 SMNVEV (reference sequence).

This clone was seen a single time. The chain links TRBV28 to TRBJ2-7; D remains ambiguous. The CDR3 sequence is 13 residues long. V was trimmed by 8 bases and J by 6 bases, leaving 17 bases between them. CDR1 and CDR2 from the germline V gene are MDHEN and SYDVKM. The CDR3 spells CASGMARLGEQYF. The DNA for the CDR3 is TGTGCCAGCGGTATGGCTAGGCTAGGCGAGCAGTACTTC.

The rearrangement links TRBV25-1 to TRBJ2-3; D might be TRBD2 (6 bases). Germline CDR1 and CDR2: MGHDK and SYGVNS. This CDR3 has 15 residues. Between the trimmed V and J ends, which lost 2 bases and 2 bases, there was a span of 11 bases. The chain's CDR3 is CASSEREATTDTQYF. In DNA form, the CDR3 reads TGTGCCAGCAGTGAAAGGGAGGCGACCACAGATACGCAGTATTTT.

The CDR3 coding sequence is TGTGCCAGCAGCCAAGATAGGGCAGGGGGATCCGCTCAGCCCCAGCATTTT. It yields the protein CASSQDRAGGSAQPQHF. The genes are TRBV4-2 and TRBJ1-5; 7 bases fit TRBD1. After removal of 0 bases from V and 6 bases from J, the junction contained 11 bases not matched to a gene. This CDR3 has 17 amino acids. Germline V lookup: CDR1 LGHNA, CDR2 YNFKEQ.

The chain recombines TRBV14 with TRBJ2-5; D gene ambiguous. Germline V gives CDR1 SGHDN, CDR2 FVKESK. The V end lost 3 bases, the J end lost 5 bases, and 19 bases lay between the germline ends. CDR3 length: 16 amino acids. The CDR3 here is CASSQSRLASRETQYF. The DNA of the CDR3 is TGTGCCAGCAGCCAGAGTAGGCTGGCCTCCAGGGAGACCCAGTACTTC.

Written as DNA, the CDR3 is TGTGCCAGCAGCTTACCGGTAGAGACCCAGTACTTC. It yields the protein CASSLPVETQYF. The V and J genes are TRBV11-2 and TRBJ2-5; D ambiguous. Germline values: CDR1 SGHAT, CDR2 FQNNGV. V gave up 2 bases and J gave up 4 bases, with 5 bases separating them. The CDR3 sequence is 12 residues long.

A word on this clone: At one end, the junction sequence differs from germline, possibly due to a read error. The CDR3 DNA sequence: TGTGCCAGCAGCCCGGCGGGACTAGCGGGAGTAGTGATCTTC. Its translation is CASSPAGLAGVVIF. The V gene is TRBV2, the J gene TRBJ2-1; 14 bases agree with TRBD2. The length of the CDR3 is 14 residues. CDR1 and CDR2 from the germline V gene are SNHLY and FYNNEI.

CDR3 sequence: CASSPTSGSSYEQYF. The CDR3 DNA reads as TGTGCCAGCAGCCCCACTAGCGGGTCTTCCTACGAGCAGTACTTC. The rearrangement links TRBV7-9 to TRBJ2-7; 9 positions agree with TRBD2. Germline V gene lookup returns CDR1 SEHNR and CDR2 FQNEAQ (reference sequence). This CDR3 contains 15 residues. After removal of 5 bases from V and 1 base from J, the junction contained 6 bases not matched to a gene.

The rearrangement links TRBV6-1 to TRBJ1-6; the D is unclear. The CDR3 length is 13 residues. CDR1 is MNHNS and CDR2 is SASEGT in the germline V gene. Trimming left V 6 bases short and J 5 bases short, with 8 bases between. The CDR3 DNA reads TGTGCCAGCAGCGGGAGTGATAATTCACCCCTCCACTTT. Translating gives CASSGSDNSPLHF.

The chain joins TRBV7-9 to TRBJ1-3; TRBD1 matches at 11 bases. CDR3 length equals 18 residues. J was trimmed by 2 bases and V by 5 bases; bases with no gene match: 11. The germline CDR1 and CDR2 sequences are SEHNR and FQNEAQ (reference sequence). Written as DNA, the CDR3 is TGTGCCAGCAGCCTGAGCCTTGGGACAGGGGGTACTGGAAACACCATATATTTT. Translated: CASSLSLGTGGTGNTIYF.

The rearrangement joins TRBV2 to TRBJ2-1; 9 positions agree with TRBD2. V gave up 8 bases and J gave up 6 bases; unmatched junction bases: 11. Per the germline V gene, CDR1 is SNHLY and CDR2 is FYNNEI. The CDR3 runs 15 residues. This chain's CDR3 is CASAREGSGGNEQFF. CDR3 DNA: TGTGCCAGCGCTAGAGAGGGTAGCGGGGGCAATGAGCAGTTCTTC.

The rearrangement uses TRBV15 and TRBJ2-2, with unresolved D. Trimming removed 0 bases from V and 9 bases from J, with 11 bases in between. Germline V gives CDR1 LNHNV, CDR2 YYDKDF (reference sequence). The CDR3 has 14 residues. The CDR3 loop reads CATSRDLSGRELFF. The CDR3 nucleotides are TGTGCCACCAGCAGAGATCTTTCCGGAAGGGAGCTGTTTTTT. The variable domain in full, with the rest retrieved from reference TRBV15 and TRBJ2-2, is DAMVIQNPRYQVTQFGKPVTLSCSQTLNHNVMYWYQQKSSQAPKLLFHYYDKDFNNEADTPDNFQSRRPNTSFCFLDIRSPGLGDTAMYLCATSRDLSGRELFFGEGSRLTVL.

In this sample, this clone turned up once. The gene calls are TRBV6-1 and TRBJ1-5; tentatively, D is TRBD1 (5 bases). Per germline, CDR1 MNHNS and CDR2 SASEGT. This CDR3 contains 13 residues. V lost 4 bases and J 6 bases, leaving 10 bases between the germline ends. The CDR3 is CASSGGQGQPQHF. CDR3 nucleotides: TGTGCCAGCAGTGGAGGGCAGGGTCAGCCCCAGCATTTT.

The chain is built from TRBV14 and TRBJ2-4; 7 positions agree with TRBD1. The V and J ends lost 1 base and 6 bases, in that order; junction bases with no gene match: 6. Looked up from germline, CDR1 is SGHDN and CDR2 is FVKESK. CDR3 length: 15 amino acids. This CDR3 is CASSQVRGLINIQYF. The CDR3 nucleotides read TGTGCCAGCAGCCAAGTAAGGGGGCTTATAAACATTCAGTACTTC. Together with reference TRBV14 and TRBJ2-4, the CDR3 gives the full variable domain: EAGVTQFPSHSVIEKGQTVTLRCDPISGHDNLYWYRRVMGKEIKFLLHFVKESKQDESGMPNNRFLAERTGGTYSTLKVQPAELEDSGVYFCASSQVRGLINIQYFGAGTRLSVL.

As concerns this clone: Other DNA sequences in this specimen translate into the identical CDR3. This chain links TRBV28 with TRBJ2-7; no reliable D call. This CDR3 contains 14 residues. The V gene's germline CDR1 is MDHEN and CDR2 SYDVKM. V gave up 1 base and J gave up 4 bases, with 11 bases separating them. The DNA of the CDR3 is TGTGCCAGCAGTTTATCCTCGGGCGGATACGAGCAGTACTTC. It codes for CASSLSSGGYEQYF.

The chain uses TRBV25-1 and TRBJ2-1, with D hard to call. V lost 6 bases and J 8 bases, leaving 8 bases between the germline ends. CDR3 size: 11 residues. CDR1 is MGHDK, CDR2 SYGVNS, per germline. CDR3 bases: TGTGCCAGCAGGGTGAGCCATGAGCAGTTCTTC. This sequence encodes CASRVSHEQFF.